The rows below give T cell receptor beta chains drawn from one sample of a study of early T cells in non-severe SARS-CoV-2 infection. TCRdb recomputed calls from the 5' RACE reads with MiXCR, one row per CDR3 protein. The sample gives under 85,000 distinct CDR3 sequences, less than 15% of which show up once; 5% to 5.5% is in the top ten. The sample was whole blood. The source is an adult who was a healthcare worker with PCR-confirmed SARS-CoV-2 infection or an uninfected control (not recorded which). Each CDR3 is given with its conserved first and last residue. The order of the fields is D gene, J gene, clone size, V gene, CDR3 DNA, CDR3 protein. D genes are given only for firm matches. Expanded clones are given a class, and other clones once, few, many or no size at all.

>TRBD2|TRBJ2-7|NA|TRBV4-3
TGCGCCAGCAGCCGCTCAGCGGGGGACTACGAGCAGTACTTC
CASSRSAGDYEQYF
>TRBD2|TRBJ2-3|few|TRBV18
TGTGCCAGCTCACCGCCGGGACTAGCGGGAGGCACAGATACGCAGTATTTT
CASSPPGLAGGTDTQYF
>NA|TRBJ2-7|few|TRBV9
TGTGCCAGCAGCGTAGCGTGGCGGCTCTCCTACGAGCAGTACTTC
CASSVAWRLSYEQYF
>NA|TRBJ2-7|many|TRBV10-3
TGTGCCATCAGTGAGGGGTCAGTTTCGAGCGAGCAGTACTTC
CAISEGSVSSEQYF
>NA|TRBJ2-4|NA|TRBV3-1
TGTGCCAGCAGCCAAGTATTGGTGGACATTCAGTACTTC
CASSQVLVDIQYF
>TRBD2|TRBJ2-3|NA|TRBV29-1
TGCAGCGTTGTCAGCGGGAGGACTAGCACAGATACGCAGTATTTT
CSVVSGRTSTDTQYF
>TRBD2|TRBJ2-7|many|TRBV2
TGTGCCAGCAGACTGGGACTAGCGGGATCGTACGAGCAGTACTTC
CASRLGLAGSYEQYF
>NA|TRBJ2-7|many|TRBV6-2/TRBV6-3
TGTGCCAGCAGTTACGCCAGGGGCGGGCAGTACTTC
CASSYARGGQYF
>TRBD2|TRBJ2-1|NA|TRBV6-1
TGTGCCACCCGATCTCTAGCGGGGTTTAATAATGAGCAGTTCTTC
CATRSLAGFNNEQFF
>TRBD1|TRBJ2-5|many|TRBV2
TGTGCCAGCAGGACAGGGGATAAAGAGACCCAGTACTTC
CASRTGDKETQYF
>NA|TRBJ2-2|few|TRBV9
TGTGCCAGCAGCGCCGGGACTTCCACCGGGGAGCTGTTTTTT
CASSAGTSTGELFF
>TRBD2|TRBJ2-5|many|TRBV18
TGTGCCAGCTCCCCAACGGGACTAGCGGAAGAGACCCAGTACTTC
CASSPTGLAEETQYF
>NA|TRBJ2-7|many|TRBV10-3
TGTGCCATCAGTCTCCAGGGCCACGAGCAGTACTTC
CAISLQGHEQYF
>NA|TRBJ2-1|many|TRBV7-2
TGTGCCAGCAGCAGTAGGGGGTCACAAGTGGGTGAGCAGTTCTTC
CASSSRGSQVGEQFF
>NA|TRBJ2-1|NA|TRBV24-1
TGTGCCACCAGTGAGTATAGGAATACAACTCTAGTACAATACAATGAGCAGTTCTTC
CATSEYRNTTLVQYNEQFF
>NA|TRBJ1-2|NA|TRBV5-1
TGCGCCAGCAGCTTGGCCACGGGGCCTCAGTACTATGGCTACACCTTC
CASSLATGPQYYGYTF
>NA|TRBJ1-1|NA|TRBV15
TGTGCCACCAGCAGACAAACACCGAACACTGAAGCTTTCTTT
CATSRQTPNTEAFF
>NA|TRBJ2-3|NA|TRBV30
TGTGCCTGGAGGGACCGAACAGGGAGCACAGATACGCAGTATTTT
CAWRDRTGSTDTQYF
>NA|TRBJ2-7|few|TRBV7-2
TGTGCCAGCAGGGGGGGGCCGGGCGAGCAGTACTTC
CASRGGPGEQYF
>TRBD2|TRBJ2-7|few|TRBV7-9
TGTGCCAGCAGTACTAGCGGGACCTACGAGCAGTACTTC
CASSTSGTYEQYF
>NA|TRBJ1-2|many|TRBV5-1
TGCGCCAGCAGCTTGCACGAGGAGGGCTACACCTTC
CASSLHEEGYTF
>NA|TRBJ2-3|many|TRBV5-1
TGCGCCAGCAGCTTGTCAGTCACAGATACGCAGTATTTT
CASSLSVTDTQYF
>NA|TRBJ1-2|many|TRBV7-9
TGTGCCAGCAGCTTAACAGCCAGGGATAACTATGGCTACACCTTC
CASSLTARDNYGYTF
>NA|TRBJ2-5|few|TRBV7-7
TGTGCCAGCAGCGCCGCCTCTAGCGTAGAAGGGACCCAGTACTTC
CASSAASSVEGTQYF
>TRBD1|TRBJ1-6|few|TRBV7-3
TGTGCCAGCAGGTCTGGGACAGGACGCGCCTCACCCCTCCACTTT
CASRSGTGRASPLHF
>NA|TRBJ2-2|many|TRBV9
TGTGCCAGCAGCCCCGGTAGTGTTGGCACCGGGGAGCTGTTTTTT
CASSPGSVGTGELFF
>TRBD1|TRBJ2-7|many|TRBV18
TGTGCCAGCTCACCGGACAGGGTCGGCGAGCAGTACTTC
CASSPDRVGEQYF
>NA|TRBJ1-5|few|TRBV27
TGTGCCAGCAGTCCTCACAATCAGCCCCAGCATTTT
CASSPHNQPQHF
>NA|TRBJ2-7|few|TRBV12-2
TGTGCAAGTCGCTTCGAGACAGGGCGCGAGCAGTACTTC
CASRFETGREQYF
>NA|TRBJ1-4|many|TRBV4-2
TGTGCCAGCAGCCAACCAGCAACTAATGAAAAACTGTTTTTT
CASSQPATNEKLFF
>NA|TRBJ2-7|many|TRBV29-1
TGCAGCGTTGAGGTCGGGGCGGGCGACGAGCAGTACTTC
CSVEVGAGDEQYF
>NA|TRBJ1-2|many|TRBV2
TGTGCCAGCAGTGACGCGGCAGCCTATGGCTACACCTTC
CASSDAAAYGYTF
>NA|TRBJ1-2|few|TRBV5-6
TGTGCCAGCAATTGGGGGAACTATGGCTACACCTTC
CASNWGNYGYTF
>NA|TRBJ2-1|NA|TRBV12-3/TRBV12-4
TGTGCCAGCAGCCCCGCCCTGAGAGGCAATGAGCAGTTCTTC
CASSPALRGNEQFF
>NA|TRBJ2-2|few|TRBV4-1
TGCGCCAGCAGCCAAGAGACTAGTGTCCTGTTTTTT
CASSQETSVLFF
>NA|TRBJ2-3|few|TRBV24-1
TGTGCCACCAGTGATTTGTTAGATACGCAGTATTTT
CATSDLLDTQYF
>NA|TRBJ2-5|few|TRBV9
TGTGCCAGCAGCGGTGTGAGGGGGGAGACCCAGTACTTC
CASSGVRGETQYF
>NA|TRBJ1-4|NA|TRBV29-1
TGCAGCGTTCTAGGGGGTGCGGAAAAACTGTTTTTT
CSVLGGAEKLFF
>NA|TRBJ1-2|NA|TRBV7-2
TGTGCCAGCAGCTTAGCGGGGGCTGATTATGGCTACACCTTC
CASSLAGADYGYTF
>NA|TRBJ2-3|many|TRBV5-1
TGCGCCAGCAGCCCTAACAGGGCAGGAGCAGATACGCAGTATTTT
CASSPNRAGADTQYF
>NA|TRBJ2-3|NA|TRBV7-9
TGTGCCAGCAGCAGTTTAGGACAGAGCACAGATACGCAGTATTTT
CASSSLGQSTDTQYF